The clone carrying this T cell receptor (beta chain) was observed a handful of times. Its antigen is undetermined. The CDR3 is 13 residues long. Germline CDR1 is MNHEY and CDR2 is SVGEGT. Trimming pared 6 bases from V and 6 bases from J, leaving 15 bases between. This sample is drawn from a study of T cell repertoires in cytomegalovirus infection. Broader study findings: Using cumulative public TCR beta family frequency, the authors identified those who carried CMV together with the relevant HLA.

From the reads, TCRdb called clonotypes with MiXCR, one entry per CDR3 protein. The table has roughly 760,000 distinct CDR3 sequences, 35% seen once. The chain carries TRBV6-2 or TRBV6-3 and TRBJ2-7, with D uncertain. What was sequenced was PBMCs. The TCR originated in a human donor in good health (CMV status not recorded). Some clones in this sample may be carry-over from other donors' samples. The CDR3 DNA reads as TGTGCCAGCAGCAGACTCCGCGAGTCCGAGCAGTACTTC. Translation: CASSRLRESEQYF.